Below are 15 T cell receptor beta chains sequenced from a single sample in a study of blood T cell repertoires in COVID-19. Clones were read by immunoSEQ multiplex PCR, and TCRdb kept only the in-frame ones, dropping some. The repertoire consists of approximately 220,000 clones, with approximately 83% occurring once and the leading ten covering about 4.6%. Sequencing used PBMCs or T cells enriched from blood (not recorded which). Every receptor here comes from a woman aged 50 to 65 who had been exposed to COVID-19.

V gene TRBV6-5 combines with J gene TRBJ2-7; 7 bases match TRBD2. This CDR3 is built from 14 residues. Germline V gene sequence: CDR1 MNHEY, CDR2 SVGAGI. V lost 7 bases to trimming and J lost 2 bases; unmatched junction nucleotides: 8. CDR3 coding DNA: TGTGCCAGCAACCCTAGCGGCCCGACCTACGAGCAGTACTTC. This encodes CASNPSGPTYEQYF.

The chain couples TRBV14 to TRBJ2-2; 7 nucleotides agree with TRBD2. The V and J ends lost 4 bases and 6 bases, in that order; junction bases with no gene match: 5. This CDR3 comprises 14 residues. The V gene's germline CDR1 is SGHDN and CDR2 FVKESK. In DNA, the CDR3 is TGTGCCAGCAGCCCTAGCGGACTACCCGGGGAGCTGTTTTTT. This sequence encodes CASSPSGLPGELFF.

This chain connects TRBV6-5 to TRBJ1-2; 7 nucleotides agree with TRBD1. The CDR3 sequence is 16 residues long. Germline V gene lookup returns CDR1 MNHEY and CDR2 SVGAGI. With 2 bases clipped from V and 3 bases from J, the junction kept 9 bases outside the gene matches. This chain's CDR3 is CASSYVDRERYYGYTF. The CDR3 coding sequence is TGTGCCAGCAGTTACGTCGACAGGGAGCGATACTATGGCTACACCTTC.

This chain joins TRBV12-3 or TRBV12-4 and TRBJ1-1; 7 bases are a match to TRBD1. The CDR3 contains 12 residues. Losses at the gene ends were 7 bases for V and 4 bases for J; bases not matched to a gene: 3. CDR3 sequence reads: CASITGATEAFF. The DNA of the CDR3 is TGTGCCAGCATCACAGGGGCCACTGAAGCTTTCTTT.

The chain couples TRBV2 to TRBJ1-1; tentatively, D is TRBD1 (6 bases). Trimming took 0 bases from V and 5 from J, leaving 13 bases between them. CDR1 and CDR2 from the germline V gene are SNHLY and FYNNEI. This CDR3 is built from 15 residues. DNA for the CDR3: TGTGCCAGCAGTGAAGCCCCAGGGGTGGGGACTGAAGCTTTCTTT. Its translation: CASSEAPGVGTEAFF.

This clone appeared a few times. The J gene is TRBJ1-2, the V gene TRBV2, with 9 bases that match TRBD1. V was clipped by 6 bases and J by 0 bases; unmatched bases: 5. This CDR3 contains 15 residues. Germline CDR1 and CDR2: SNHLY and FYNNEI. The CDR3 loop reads CASRDRGWANYGYTF. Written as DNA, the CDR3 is TGTGCCAGCAGGGACAGGGGTTGGGCTAACTATGGCTACACCTTC. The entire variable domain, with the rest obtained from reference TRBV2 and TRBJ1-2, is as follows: EPEVTQTPSHQVTQMGQEVILRCVPISNHLYFYWYRQILGQKVEFLVSFYNNEISEKSEIFDDQFSVERPDGSNFTLKIRSTKLEDSAMYFCASRDRGWANYGYTFGSGTRLTVV.

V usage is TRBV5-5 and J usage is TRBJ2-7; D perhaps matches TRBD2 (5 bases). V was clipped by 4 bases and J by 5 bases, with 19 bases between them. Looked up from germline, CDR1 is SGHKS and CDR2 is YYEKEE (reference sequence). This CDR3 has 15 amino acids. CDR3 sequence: CASSRQDGPGNEQYF. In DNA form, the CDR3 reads TGTGCCAGCAGCCGGCAGGACGGTCCGGGGAACGAGCAGTACTTC.

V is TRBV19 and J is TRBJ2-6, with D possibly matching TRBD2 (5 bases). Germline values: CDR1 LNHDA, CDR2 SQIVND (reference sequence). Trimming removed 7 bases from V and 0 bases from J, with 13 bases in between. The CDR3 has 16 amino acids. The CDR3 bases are TGTGCCAGTACGCAGGACTTCCTCTCTGGGGCCAACGTCCTGACTTTC. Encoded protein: CASTQDFLSGANVLTF.

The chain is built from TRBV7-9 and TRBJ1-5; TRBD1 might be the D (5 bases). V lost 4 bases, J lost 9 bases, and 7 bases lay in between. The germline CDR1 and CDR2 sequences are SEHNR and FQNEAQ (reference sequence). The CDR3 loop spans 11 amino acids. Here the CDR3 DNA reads TGTGCCAGCAGCTCCGGGGGGCCCCAGCATTTT. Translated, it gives CASSSGGPQHF.

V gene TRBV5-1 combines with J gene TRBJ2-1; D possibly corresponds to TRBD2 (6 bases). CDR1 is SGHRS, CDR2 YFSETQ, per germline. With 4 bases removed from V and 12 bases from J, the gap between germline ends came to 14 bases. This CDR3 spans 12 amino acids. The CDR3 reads CASSPRGTLQFF. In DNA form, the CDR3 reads TGCGCCAGCAGCCCCCGGGGGACCCTGCAGTTCTTC.

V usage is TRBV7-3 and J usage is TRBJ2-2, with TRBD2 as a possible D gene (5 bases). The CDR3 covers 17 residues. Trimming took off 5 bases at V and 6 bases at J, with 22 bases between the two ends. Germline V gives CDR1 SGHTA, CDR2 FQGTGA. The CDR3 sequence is CASSPIPRGYKAGELFF. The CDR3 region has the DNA TGTGCCAGCAGCCCTATTCCCCGCGGGTATAAAGCCGGGGAGCTGTTTTTT. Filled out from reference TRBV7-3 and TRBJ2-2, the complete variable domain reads GAGVSQTPSNKVTEKGKYVELRCDPISGHTALYWYRQSLGQGPEFLIYFQGTGAADDSGLPNDRFFAVRPEGSVSTLKIQRTERGDSAVYLCASSPIPRGYKAGELFFGEGSRLTVL.

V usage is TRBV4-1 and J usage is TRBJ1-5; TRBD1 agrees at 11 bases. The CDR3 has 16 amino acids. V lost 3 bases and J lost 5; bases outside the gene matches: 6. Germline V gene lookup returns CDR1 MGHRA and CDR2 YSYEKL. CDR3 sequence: CASSHLDRGRDQPQHF. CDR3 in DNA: TGCGCCAGCAGCCACCTGGACAGGGGGCGAGATCAGCCCCAGCATTTT.

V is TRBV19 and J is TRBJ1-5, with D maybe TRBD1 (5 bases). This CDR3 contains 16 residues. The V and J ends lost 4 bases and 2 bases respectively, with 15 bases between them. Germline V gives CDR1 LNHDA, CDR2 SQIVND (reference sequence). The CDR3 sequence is CASSNQPGFGNQPQHF. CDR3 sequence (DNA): TGTGCCAGTAGTAACCAACCAGGGTTCGGCAATCAGCCCCAGCATTTT.

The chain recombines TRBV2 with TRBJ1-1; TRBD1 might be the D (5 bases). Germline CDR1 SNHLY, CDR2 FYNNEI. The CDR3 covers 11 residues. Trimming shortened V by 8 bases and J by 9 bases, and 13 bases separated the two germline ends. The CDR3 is CASPGGGKAFF. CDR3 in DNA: TGTGCCAGCCCTGGGGGGGGGAAAGCTTTCTTT.

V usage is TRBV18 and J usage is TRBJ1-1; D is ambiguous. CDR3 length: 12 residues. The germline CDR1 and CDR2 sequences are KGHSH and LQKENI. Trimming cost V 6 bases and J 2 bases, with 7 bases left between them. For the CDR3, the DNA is TGTGCCAGCTCCGTGTATAACACTGAAGCTTTCTTT. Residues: CASSVYNTEAFF.